In this sample, the clone carrying this T cell receptor beta chain turned up a few times. This record belongs to a study of identical twins. A universal primer site was incorporated via template switching, and the cDNA contained unique molecular identifiers. TCRdb re-analysed the 5' RACE reads in MiXCR, keeping a single row per CDR3 protein. This sample carries some 710,000 distinct CDR3 sequences, around 5.7% of them seen once, and the ten largest clones take approximately 2%. The TCR originated in a man younger than 30 in good health. The sequenced material came from naive T cells sorted from blood.

The CDR3 region has the DNA TGCGCCAGCAGCCCAGGACAGATCTCCTACGAGCAGTACGTC. This codes for CASSPGQISYEQYV. J is TRBJ2-7 and V is TRBV5-1; possibly TRBD1 for D (6 bases). Per the germline V gene, CDR1 is SGHRS and CDR2 is YFSETQ. The V end lost 4 bases, the J end lost 0 bases, and 11 bases lay between the germline ends. The CDR3 runs to 14 residues.